This T cell receptor (beta chain) was retrieved from a study of blood T cell repertoires in COVID-19. Study at large: Samples representing acute and convalescent COVID-19 were sourced from the United States, Italy and Spain.

Across 20 to 25 US areas, participants ranged in age from roughly 18 to 95 years. Cohort 3 recovery required two negative PCRs, clearance, or symptom resolution. Authors' processing steps: The authors estimated nucleated cell counts from reference gene primer amplification. Assay used: immunoSEQ multiplex PCR; TCRdb lists only in-frame clones, some missing. V and J calls and clone size are as listed in that table; D and trimming were resolved from the DNA. The sample records over 250,000 clones, over 85% being singletons. The CDR3 is 17 amino acids. The V and J ends lost 5 bases and 5 bases, in that order; junction bases with no gene match: 16. The germline gives CDR1 LNHNV, CDR2 YYDKDF (reference sequence).

Material for sequencing was PBMCs or T cells enriched from blood (not recorded which). The V and J genes are TRBV15 and TRBJ2-3; TRBD2 aligns across 7 bases. The clonotype originates from a man between 60 and 75 years old who had recovered from COVID-19. In nucleotides, the CDR3 is TGTGCCACCAGCGGTTTCGGACGGGCGGGAGTGGGAGATACGCAGTATTTT. This sequence encodes CATSGFGRAGVGDTQYF.